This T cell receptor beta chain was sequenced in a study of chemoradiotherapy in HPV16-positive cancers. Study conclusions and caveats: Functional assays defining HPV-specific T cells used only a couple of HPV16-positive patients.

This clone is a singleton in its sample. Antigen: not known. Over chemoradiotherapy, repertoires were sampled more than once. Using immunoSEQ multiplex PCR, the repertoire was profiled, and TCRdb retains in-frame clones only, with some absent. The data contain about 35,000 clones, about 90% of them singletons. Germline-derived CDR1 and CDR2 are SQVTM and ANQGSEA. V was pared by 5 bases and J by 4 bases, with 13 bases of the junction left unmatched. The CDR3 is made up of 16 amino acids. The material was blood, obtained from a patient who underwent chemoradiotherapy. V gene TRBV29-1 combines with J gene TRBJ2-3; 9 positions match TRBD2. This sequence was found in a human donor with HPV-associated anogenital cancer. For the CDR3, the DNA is TGCAGCGTTTGGTGGGCTAGCGGGGCTGCAGCAGATACGCAGTATTTT. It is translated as CSVWWASGAAADTQYF.